The next 8 T cell receptor beta chains were all read from a single sample in a study of regulatory T cells in long-lasting Graves disease. Time point of the sample: persistent/refractory GD, antithyroid drugs over 5 years with positive TRAb. PBMCs were the source of the RNA used for TCR sequencing. Arm-PCR of CDR3 regions with iRepertoire HTBI primers generated TCR beta libraries. In TCRdb, the multiplex PCR reads were re-called with MiXCR into one record per CDR3 protein. The top ten hold 13% of the sample, which has around 430,000 distinct CDR3 sequences, about 20% seen once. The sequenced sample was peripheral blood mononuclear cells (PBMCs), obtained when the disease was refractory, from a patient treated with antithyroid drugs. These receptors originate from a female donor with Graves disease.

This clonotype showed up many times. The chain recombines TRBV2 with TRBJ1-5; no clear D. The CDR3 is 13 residues long. CDR1 is SNHLY and CDR2 is FYNNEI in the germline V gene. Trimming removed 4 bases at V and 11 bases at J, with 15 bases between. As DNA, the CDR3 is TGTGCCAGCAGTGGCTGGGCCGTTAGAGCCCAGCATTTT. Amino acid sequence: CASSGWAVRAQHF.

This clonotype occurred many times. V is TRBV7-2 and J is TRBJ2-5; TRBD1 is a possible D gene (6 bases). The CDR3 totals 14 residues. V was trimmed by 1 base and J by 5 bases, leaving 11 bases between them. Germline V CDR1 and CDR2: SGHTA, FQGNSA. Here the CDR3 DNA reads TGTGCCAGCAGCTTAGGGACAGAAAGGGAGACCCAGTACTTC. Its protein is CASSLGTERETQYF.

This clonotype was detected ten times or more. J is TRBJ2-7 and V is TRBV6-5; the D gene is possibly TRBD1 (7 bases). The V gene's germline CDR1 is MNHEY and CDR2 SVGAGI. CDR3 length equals 13 residues. Deletions cut 2 bases from V and 7 bases from J, with 12 bases between. This chain's CDR3 is CASSYAGQPEQYF. The CDR3 DNA reads TGTGCCAGCAGTTACGCGGGACAGCCAGAGCAGTACTTC.

The sample holds many counts of this clonotype. The V gene is TRBV2, the J gene TRBJ1-2; D remains unclear. The CDR3 consists of 15 residues. CDR1 SNHLY and CDR2 FYNNEI come from the germline V gene. The V end lost 1 base, the J end lost 2 bases, and 11 bases lay between the germline ends. The CDR3: CASSEEPGGNYGYTF. The CDR3 DNA sequence: TGTGCCAGCAGTGAAGAGCCGGGCGGCAACTATGGCTACACCTTC.

This clonotype was seen at least ten times. The junction and the germline gene differ at one end; a read error may be behind it. The chain uses TRBV9 and TRBJ2-7; tentatively, D is TRBD1 (6 bases). Germline loops: CDR1 SGDLS, CDR2 YYNGEE. There are 13 residues in the CDR3. Here the CDR3 DNA reads TGTGCCAGCAGCCAAGAAGAGGGGCGGACAGTTAACTTC. Protein sequence: CASSQEEGRTVNF.

This clonotype was counted between two and nine times. The V call is TRBV27, the J call TRBJ1-5, with D possibly being TRBD1 (5 bases). V lost 3 bases and J 6 bases, leaving 12 bases between the germline ends. The CDR3 extends over 14 amino acids. The germline gives CDR1 MNHEY, CDR2 SMNVEV (reference sequence). The CDR3 sequence: CASSLGGEGQPQHF. The CDR3 DNA follows: TGTGCCAGCAGTTTGGGGGGGGAGGGTCAGCCCCAGCATTTT.

Of note for this clonotype: A much larger clone differs by one base, so this may be a read error. J is TRBJ1-6 and V is TRBV6-9, with a possible D match to TRBD1 (6 bases). This CDR3 is built from 13 residues. Germline V gene sequence: CDR1 MNHGY, CDR2 SVAAGI. Here the CDR3 reads CAGSDDRRGPLHF. The CDR3 region has the DNA TGTGCCGGCAGTGATGACAGGCGCGGACCCCTCCACTTT.

A few counts support this clonotype. This sequence joins TRBV3-1 and TRBJ1-3; tentatively, D is TRBD1 (5 bases). The CDR3 loop spans 13 amino acids. Germline-derived CDR1 and CDR2 are LGHDT and YNNKEL (reference sequence). V was cut by 1 base and J by 6 bases, with 7 bases left in between. The CDR3 loop reads CASSQGQINTIYF. Here the CDR3 DNA reads TGTGCCAGCAGCCAAGGACAGATAAACACCATATATTTT.